This T cell receptor (beta chain) is drawn from a study of blood T cell repertoires in COVID-19. Study-level background: Sources were T cells, B-cell-depleted T cells, or PBMCs; the material itself was cDNA or gDNA.

Trimming removed 4 bases from V and 2 bases from J, with 9 bases in between. The CDR3 is made up of 13 amino acids. Germline values: CDR1 SGDLS, CDR2 YYNGEE. Only in-frame clones appear in the TCRdb table, and some are missing; sequencing was by immunoSEQ multiplex PCR. The table includes 180,000 or so clones, 85% to 90% detected once. Residents of 20 to 25 US areas, aged about 18 to 95 years, made up the participants. The sequencing sample was made of PBMCs or T cells enriched from blood (not recorded which). This chain links TRBV9 with TRBJ1-2; D is perhaps TRBD1 (5 bases). This TCR was recovered from a woman in her thirties or forties with acute COVID-19. CDR3 in amino acids: CASSPRGNYGYTF. Written as DNA, the CDR3 is TGTGCCAGCAGCCCACGGGGGAACTATGGCTACACCTTC.